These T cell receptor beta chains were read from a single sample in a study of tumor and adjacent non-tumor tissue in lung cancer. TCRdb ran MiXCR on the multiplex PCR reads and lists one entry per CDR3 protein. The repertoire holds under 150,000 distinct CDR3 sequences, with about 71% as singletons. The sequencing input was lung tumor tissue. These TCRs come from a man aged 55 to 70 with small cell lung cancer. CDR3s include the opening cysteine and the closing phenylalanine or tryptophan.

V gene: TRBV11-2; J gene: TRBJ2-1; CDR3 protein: CVSSSLISGVEQFF
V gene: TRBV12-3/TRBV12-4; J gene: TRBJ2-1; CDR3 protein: CASRVGLQNNEQFF
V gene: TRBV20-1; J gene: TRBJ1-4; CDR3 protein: CSARDPGREGEKLFF
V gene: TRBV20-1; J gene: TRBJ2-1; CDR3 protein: CSTRGRLDEQFF
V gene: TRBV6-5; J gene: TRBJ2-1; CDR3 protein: CASNYLTGRGEQFF
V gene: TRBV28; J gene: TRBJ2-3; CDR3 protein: CASSKGLIRAGVTQYF
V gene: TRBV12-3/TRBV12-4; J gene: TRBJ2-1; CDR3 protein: CASTSTRQGGSYNEQFF
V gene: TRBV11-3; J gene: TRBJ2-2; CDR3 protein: CASILGLAGSGELLF
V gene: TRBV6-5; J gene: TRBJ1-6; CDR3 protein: CASSYGVGGLNSLLHF
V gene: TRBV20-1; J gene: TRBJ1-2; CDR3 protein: CSAPGTVVGYTF
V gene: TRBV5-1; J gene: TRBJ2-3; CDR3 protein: CASSLDSSGRGRDMQYF
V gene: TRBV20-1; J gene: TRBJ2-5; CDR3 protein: CSAAGGSSGSIAETQYF
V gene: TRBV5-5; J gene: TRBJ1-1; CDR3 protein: CASSPGGDLGTEAFF
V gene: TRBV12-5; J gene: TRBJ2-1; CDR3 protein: CASGLGAGVLIGDEQFF
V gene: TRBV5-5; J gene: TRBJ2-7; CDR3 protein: CASSRGQGGYEQYF
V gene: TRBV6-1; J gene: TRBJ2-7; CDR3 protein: CASSGAPGLTF
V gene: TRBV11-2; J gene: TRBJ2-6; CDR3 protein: CASSLGPPGANVLTF
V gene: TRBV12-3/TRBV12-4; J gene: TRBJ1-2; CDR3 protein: CASGFRGGYGYAF
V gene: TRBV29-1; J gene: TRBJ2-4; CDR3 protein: CSVQRSQGAGDIQYF
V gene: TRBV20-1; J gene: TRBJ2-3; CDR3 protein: CSARSFGSASADTQYF
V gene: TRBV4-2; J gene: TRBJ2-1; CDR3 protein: CASSQDYGGLASGGQFF
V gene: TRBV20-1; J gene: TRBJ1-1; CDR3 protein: CCARPPNTEAFF
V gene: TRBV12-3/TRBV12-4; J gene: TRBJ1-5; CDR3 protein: CASSPRPRTQPQHF
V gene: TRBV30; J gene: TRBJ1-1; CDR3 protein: CAWSPWTEAFF
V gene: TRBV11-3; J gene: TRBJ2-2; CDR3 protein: CASSLRGRDAGELFF